Listed below are T cell receptor beta chains from one sample, sequenced in a study of response to subunit inactivated influenza vaccine. One entry per CDR3 protein results from TCRdb running MiXCR on the RT-PCR reads. The data contain around 530,000 distinct CDR3 sequences, roughly 12% of them singletons. Sequenced material: PBMCs from blood, taken on the day of vaccination. The receptors originated from a man between 45 and 60 years old who received an inactivated influenza vaccine. Each CDR3 is given with its conserved first and last residue. A D gene is named only where the DNA matches it firmly. The listing skips clone size in some rows; elsewhere it reads once, few, many or a size class.

d_gene	len	v_gene	j_gene	abundance	CDR3nt	CDR3aa
TRBD1	14	TRBV18	TRBJ1-2	NA	TGTGCCAGCTCACCCGGGACAGGTCCCTATGGCTACACCTTC	CASSPGTGPYGYTF
TRBD1	16	TRBV28	TRBJ1-2	many	TGTGCCAGCAGTCAGAGGACAGGGCTGGAATACTATGGCTACACCTTC	CASSQRTGLEYYGYTF
NA	13	TRBV28	TRBJ1-4	NA	TGTGCCAGCAGTTTAAGCACCTATGAAAAACTGTTTTTT	CASSLSTYEKLFF
NA	13	TRBV11-2	TRBJ2-5	NA	TGTGCCAGCAGCCGGGGCTATGGAGAGACCCAGTACTTC	CASSRGYGETQYF
NA	17	TRBV6-1	TRBJ1-1	NA	TGTGCCAGCAGTGAATTATGGTCAGTTTTTATGAACACTGAAGCTTTCTTT	CASSELWSVFMNTEAFF
TRBD2	17	TRBV4-3	TRBJ2-3	NA	TGCGCCAGCAGCCAAGATCCGACTAGCGGGAGCACAGATACGCAGTATTTT	CASSQDPTSGSTDTQYF
NA	15	TRBV18	TRBJ2-2	NA	TGTGCCAGTTCGGATCTGGAGACGAACACCGGGGAGCTGTTTTTT	CASSDLETNTGELFF
NA	12	TRBV7-9	TRBJ2-3	NA	TGTGCCAGCAGCTTAAAATGGGATACGCAGTATTTT	CASSLKWDTQYF
NA	12	TRBV29-1	TRBJ2-7	many	TGCAGCGTTGTCCTGTCCGGGTACGAGCAGTACTTC	CSVVLSGYEQYF
NA	12	TRBV24-1	TRBJ1-5	NA	TGTGCCACCAGTGATAGGGATCAGCCCCAGCATTTT	CATSDRDQPQHF
NA	17	TRBV4-3	TRBJ2-7	NA	TGCGCCAGCAGCCAAGATTGGGGGTCGGGTTATACCTACGAGCAGTACTTC	CASSQDWGSGYTYEQYF
NA	14	TRBV29-1	TRBJ2-2	few	TGCAGCGCCCTGCTGGGGGCGAACACCGGGGAGCTGTTTTTT	CSALLGANTGELFF
TRBD2	16	TRBV5-1	TRBJ2-5	NA	TGCGCCAGCAGCCTCGGGACTAGCCTCGTACAAGAGACCCAGTACTTC	CASSLGTSLVQETQYF
TRBD1	17	TRBV28	TRBJ2-3	few	TGTGCCAGCAGTCCACCCCCGGGACAGTCGGGCAAGGATACGCAGTATTTT	CASSPPPGQSGKDTQYF
TRBD1	14	TRBV10-1	TRBJ2-7	many	TGCGCCAGCAGTCGGTCCCGAAACAGGGGTGAGCAGTACTTC	CASSRSRNRGEQYF
NA	15	TRBV5-1	TRBJ2-1	many	TGCGCCAGCAGCTTGGGGGCTAGCCAATACAATGAGCAGTTCTTC	CASSLGASQYNEQFF
TRBD2	15	TRBV12-3/TRBV12-4	TRBJ2-2	NA	TGTGCCAGCAACCCGCGGGAGGGAAACACCGGGGAGCTGTTTTTT	CASNPREGNTGELFF
NA	15	TRBV10-3	TRBJ2-7	few	TGTGCCATCAGTGGGCCCAATGTAAACTCCTACGAGCAGTACTTC	CAISGPNVNSYEQYF
TRBD1	16	TRBV10-3	TRBJ2-7	NA	TGTGCCATCAGCCCAGGGGGTGGTCAGTCCAGGTACGAGCAGTACTTC	CAISPGGGQSRYEQYF
TRBD2	15	TRBV6-4	TRBJ2-1	NA	TGTGCCAGCAGCAAGACTAGCGGGCAATACAATGAGCAGTTCTTC	CASSKTSGQYNEQFF
NA	14	TRBV29-1	TRBJ2-1	few	TGCAGCGTTGGTCACAGTGCAGGGCCCAATGAGCAGTTCTTC	CSVGHSAGPNEQFF
NA	14	TRBV11-1	TRBJ2-1	few	TGTGCCAGCAGCTCTCAACCGGGACTGACGGAGCAGTTCTTC	CASSSQPGLTEQFF
NA	13	TRBV20-1	TRBJ1-5	NA	TGCAGTGCTGGGGGTCGACAGAATCAGCCCCAGCATTTT	CSAGGRQNQPQHF
TRBD1	16	TRBV9	TRBJ1-4	many	TGTGCCAGCAGCGTAGAGGGCGGGACAGTTGTCGAAAAACTGTTTTTT	CASSVEGGTVVEKLFF
NA	16	TRBV4-3	TRBJ2-1	NA	TGCGCCAGCAGGCCCCAAAAGGGGGGGGGGCCGGGTGAGCAGTTCTTC	CASRPQKGGGPGEQFF
NA	14	TRBV4-2	TRBJ1-1	NA	TGTGCCAGCGTCGAAGGTACAGGGCCCACTGAAGCTTTCTTT	CASVEGTGPTEAFF
NA	14	TRBV4-2	TRBJ2-4	many	TGTGCCAGCAGCCAGTCCGGGACGGTATTTTTTCAGTACTTC	CASSQSGTVFFQYF
NA	14	TRBV2	TRBJ1-1	few	TGTGCCAGCAGTGAAGCGAAGGGGATCACTGAAGCTTTCTTT	CASSEAKGITEAFF
NA	16	TRBV20-1	TRBJ2-4	few	TGCAGTGCTAGCCGTCGCCGTCCGGGAGCCAAAAACATTCAGTACTTC	CSASRRRPGAKNIQYF
NA	15	TRBV12-3/TRBV12-4	TRBJ1-6	NA	TGTGCCAGCAGAGTGACACAGGGACCCAATTCACCCCTCCACTTT	CASRVTQGPNSPLHF